Described below is a single TCR beta chain sequence and its context. This receptor's antigen is unknown. No quality values exist for individual bases; no much larger clone is one base distant. The data were obtained in a study of blood T cell repertoires in COVID-19 (dated by TCRdb to 2020 to 2021). About the investigation overall: Samples covering the acute and convalescent phases of COVID-19 were provided by collaborators in the United States, Italy and Spain. The prospective study material was composed of cDNA or gDNA derived from T cells, B-cell-depleted T cells, or PBMCs. Subjects who had been exposed to COVID-19, were actively infected with it, or had recovered from it provided the deeply sampled blood TCRbeta repertoires that made up the dataset. The repertoires were released in a freely available public database intended as a resource for research on the immune response to SARS-CoV-2. Samples were obtained from the ongoing ImmuneRACE study (first 160 participants) and from some 1,200 subjects provided by 6 global collaborators. Sample metadata almost always included a de-identified subject ID, COVID-19 status, age in years and sex. Where available, HLA class I and class II types were taken from metadata supplied by the sample provider and were not determined by assay-based typing.

The germline ends are 17 bases apart after V is trimmed by 5 bases and J by 6 bases. CDR1 and CDR2 are read off the germline V gene as SGHTA and FQGNSA. The CDR3 starts with the cysteine, ends with the phenylalanine, and has 15 residues. Kept here is only the CDR3 DNA, which spans 45 bases and is read in frame from base 1. Results and caveats for the whole study, not just this receptor: Clinical and demographic metadata were provided uncurated, with the amount varying by source and participant.

In the prospective study, participants were 18 to 89 years old, resided in fewer than 25 geographic areas of the United States, and were enrolled through a virtual design. To assign participants to cohorts, the prospective study relied on clinical history that participants themselves reported in a screening survey and a study questionnaire. In the prospective study, whole blood, serum and a nasopharyngeal or oropharyngeal swab were collected from each participant by mobile phlebotomists. Prospective study participants could optionally give additional blood draws and questionnaires over an approximately 2-month period. Before DNA extraction, prospective study blood samples were shipped either frozen or at room temperature. TCRbeta CDR3 regions were amplified from genomic DNA using the immunoSEQ Assay, a bias-controlled multiplex PCR. The published analysis was carried out like this. Nucleated cell counts per sample were estimated from amplification of reference gene primers within the assay. Sequence reads were collapsed and filtered to measure the absolute abundance of every unique TCRbeta CDR3 rearrangement. For each sample, productive Simpson clonality was calculated as the square root of Simpson's diversity index over productive rearrangements. TCRdb took over this immuneACCESS table, retaining in-frame rearrangements with V and J assigned. Such tables are incomplete; in checked studies, under half of the missing clones stem from an unresolved V gene, and the remainder is unexplained. The D gene and trimming were derived from the DNA, and the V and J assignments and clone size from that table. The table for this sample lists 340,000 or so clones; 86% of them were counted only once. The biggest ten clones account for about 4.2% of the sample.

The sequenced sample was PBMCs or T cells enriched from blood (not recorded which). The chain was built from TRBV7-2 and TRBJ1-5; TRBD1 could be the D gene, as 5 bases match. This receptor was taken from a woman in her thirties or forties with acute COVID-19. The CDR3 amino acid sequence is: CASSRRAASGQPQHF. The bases read TGTGCCAGCAGCCGCAGGGCAGCGTCTGGTCAGCCCCAGCATTTT.